Listed here are 20 T cell receptor beta chains from one sample, sequenced in a study of T cell changes during pregnancy in multiple sclerosis. The table came from immunoSEQ multiplex PCR; TCRdb's copy has only in-frame clones and leaves some out. The sample has about 120,000 clones, approximately 93% seen once. The sequencing used peripheral blood, collected before pregnancy. The receptors originated from a female donor with multiple sclerosis, enrolled in a pregnancy study.

The genes are TRBV6-5 and TRBJ1-6; D gene uncertain. CDR3 size: 13 residues. The germline V and J ends were trimmed by 4 bases and 7 bases, with 8 bases remaining between them. Germline values: CDR1 MNHEY, CDR2 SVGAGI. The chain's CDR3 is CASSLGLNSPLHF. The CDR3, as DNA: TGTGCCAGCAGTTTAGGACTGAATTCACCCCTCCACTTT.

The chain recombines TRBV6-6 with TRBJ2-4; perhaps TRBD1 as D (6 bases). The V gene's germline CDR1 is MNHNY and CDR2 SVGAGI (reference sequence). Trimming took off 6 bases at V and 8 bases at J, with 23 bases between the two ends. This CDR3 region has 16 residues. CDR3 residues: CASSKKQGPSLDIQYF. As DNA, the CDR3 is TGTGCCAGCAGCAAAAAACAGGGCCCCTCCTTAGACATTCAGTACTTC.

CDR3 in DNA: TGTGCCACCAGCAGGGACAGGGGGCGAAACACTGAAGCTTTCTTT. Its translation is CATSRDRGRNTEAFF. The rearrangement links TRBV15 to TRBJ1-1, with 11 bases that match TRBD1. V lost 3 bases, J lost 2 bases, and 2 bases stayed unmatched. This CDR3 comprises 15 residues. Germline assignment: CDR1 LNHNV and CDR2 YYDKDF (reference sequence).

The genes are TRBV6-6 and TRBJ2-7, with TRBD2 identical over 7 bases. This CDR3 has 14 residues. The V and J ends lost 6 bases and 7 bases, in that order; junction bases with no gene match: 12. Germline CDR1 MNHNY, CDR2 SVGAGI (reference sequence). Written as DNA, the CDR3 is TGTGCCAGCAGCGGGGGGAGGAGGACGGGAGAGCAGTACTTC. Protein: CASSGGRRTGEQYF.

This clone was seen only a few times. Here the CDR3 reads CASSHSTGTFLAFF. The CDR3 coding sequence is TGTGCCAGCAGTCATTCGACCGGGACATTCCTGGCTTTCTTT. The chain is built from TRBV5-4 and TRBJ1-1; possibly TRBD1 for D (6 bases). The CDR3 has 14 amino acids. V lost 5 bases and J lost 11, with 22 bases in between. CDR1 is SGHNT and CDR2 is YYREEE in the germline V gene (reference sequence).

The chain uses TRBV5-1 and TRBJ2-3; 10 bases fit TRBD2. V lost 0 bases to trimming and J lost 2 bases; unmatched junction nucleotides: 3. Germline lookup yields CDR1 SGHRS and CDR2 YFSETQ. The CDR3 length is 16 residues. The DNA for the CDR3 is TGCGCCAGCAGCTTGGGGACTAGCGGCCTCACAGATACGCAGTATTTT. Encoded protein: CASSLGTSGLTDTQYF.

This chain uses TRBV19 with TRBJ1-4; a weak D match, TRBD1 (6 bases). The CDR3 length is 14 residues. The V end lost 1 base, the J end lost 8 bases, and 11 bases lay between the germline ends. Germline CDR1 is LNHDA and CDR2 is SQIVND (reference sequence). The CDR3 region is CASSIAQGWEKLFF. The CDR3 DNA sequence: TGTGCCAGTAGTATAGCACAGGGTTGGGAAAAACTGTTTTTT.

Here the CDR3 DNA reads TGTGCCAGCAGCCCACAGGGGGGGAGAGGGGGCTACACCTTC. Translating it yields CASSPQGGRGGYTF. This sequence joins TRBV7-3 and TRBJ1-2; 8 positions agree with TRBD1. Germline-derived CDR1 and CDR2 are SGHTA and FQGTGA. Trimming cost V 5 bases and J 8 bases; bases outside gene matches: 10. This CDR3 has 14 residues.

The chain joins TRBV19 to TRBJ1-5; 9 nucleotides match TRBD1. V gave up 4 bases and J gave up 0 bases; unmatched junction bases: 10. The CDR3 covers 18 residues. Germline loops: CDR1 LNHDA, CDR2 SQIVND (reference sequence). The CDR3 reads CASSRQGQGAHSNQPQHF. The CDR3 bases are TGTGCCAGTAGTAGACAGGGACAGGGTGCCCATAGCAATCAGCCCCAGCATTTT.

The chain links TRBV6-1 to TRBJ2-1; 8 nucleotides match TRBD2. Germline V gene sequence: CDR1 MNHNS, CDR2 SASEGT. V lost 0 bases, J lost 9 bases, and 4 bases stayed unmatched. This CDR3 comprises 14 residues. The CDR3 protein is CASSEARLAIEQFF. The CDR3 coding sequence is TGTGCCAGCAGTGAAGCGCGACTAGCGATTGAGCAGTTCTTC.

This chain joins TRBV6-5 and TRBJ2-5; the match to TRBD2 covers 8 bases. J gave up 7 bases and V 2 bases, and 9 bases lay outside the gene matches. Germline assignment: CDR1 MNHEY and CDR2 SVGAGI. This CDR3 spans 15 amino acids. For the CDR3, the DNA is TGTGCCAGCAGTTACCCCGGGACTAGTGGGGGGACCCAGTACTTC. It encodes CASSYPGTSGGTQYF.

V gene TRBV5-4 combines with J gene TRBJ2-2; 9 bases are a match to TRBD1. Germline CDR1 SGHNT, CDR2 YYREEE (reference sequence). After removal of 4 bases from V and 5 bases from J, the junction contained 6 bases not matched to a gene. CDR3 length equals 15 residues. This CDR3 is CASSPGTGRTGELFF. CDR3 nucleotide sequence: TGTGCCAGCAGCCCGGGGACAGGGAGGACCGGGGAGCTGTTTTTT. Variable domain in full (rest from reference TRBV5-4 and TRBJ2-2): ETGVTQSPTHLIKTRGQQVTLRCSSQSGHNTVSWYQQALGQGPQFIFQYYREEENGRGNFPPRFSGLQFPNYSSELNVNALELDDSALYLCASSPGTGRTGELFFGEGSRLTVL.

The gene calls are TRBV19 and TRBJ2-7, with a possible D match to TRBD1 (6 bases). Per the germline V gene, CDR1 is LNHDA and CDR2 is SQIVND (reference sequence). The CDR3 is made up of 17 amino acids. Deletions cut 2 bases from V and 4 bases from J, with 21 bases between. Here the CDR3 DNA reads TGTGCCAGTAGTATATCCCCCTACTGGGGCAGGGGTTACGAGCAGTACTTC. Its protein product is CASSISPYWGRGYEQYF.

This chain uses TRBV5-1 with TRBJ1-2; a possible D gene is TRBD1 (6 bases). There are 15 residues in the CDR3. The V end lost 4 bases, the J end lost 6 bases, and 19 bases lay between the germline ends. The germline gives CDR1 SGHRS, CDR2 YFSETQ. In DNA form, the CDR3 reads TGCGCCAGCAGCAAATACAGGGAAACCAAAGATGGCTACACCTTC. Protein sequence: CASSKYRETKDGYTF.

V is TRBV28 and J is TRBJ1-2; D possibly corresponds to TRBD1 (5 bases). Germline loops: CDR1 MDHEN, CDR2 SYDVKM. This CDR3 is 14 amino acids long. Trimming left V 4 bases short and J 1 base short, with 10 bases between. CDR3 loop: CASSSRQINYGYTF. In DNA, the CDR3 is TGTGCCAGCAGTTCGCGACAGATTAACTATGGCTACACCTTC.

The chain carries TRBV6-5 and TRBJ1-2; possibly TRBD1 for D (5 bases). V gave up 6 bases and J gave up 3 bases, with 11 bases separating them. There are 13 residues in the CDR3. Germline lookup yields CDR1 MNHEY and CDR2 SVGAGI. The CDR3 protein is CASSPGSYYGYTF. The DNA of the CDR3 is TGTGCCAGCAGCCCAGGGTCGTACTATGGCTACACCTTC.

This clone has just one count. V and J are TRBV5-4 and TRBJ2-3; possibly TRBD2 for D (6 bases). The CDR3 loop spans 13 amino acids. The germline CDR1 and CDR2 sequences are SGHNT and YYREEE (reference sequence). The V and J ends lost 4 bases and 9 bases respectively, with 15 bases between them. CDR3 DNA sequence: TGTGCCAGCAGCCGAAACGGTGCGGGGACGCAGTATTTT. Protein product: CASSRNGAGTQYF.

The V gene is TRBV10-1, the J gene TRBJ2-7; 9 bases line up with TRBD1. Germline CDR1 and CDR2: WNHNN and SYGVQD (reference sequence). CDR3 length equals 15 residues. Losses at the gene ends were 2 bases for V and 3 bases for J; bases not matched to a gene: 5. In nucleotides, the CDR3 is TGCGCCAGCAGTGAGGGGTGGGGACAGGGCTACGAGCAGTACTTC. It codes for CASSEGWGQGYEQYF.

The chain combines TRBV25-1 with TRBJ1-1; D perhaps matches TRBD1 (5 bases). V shed 5 bases and J shed 1 base, with 11 bases lying between them. The CDR3 has 14 residues. Germline CDR1 and CDR2: MGHDK and SYGVNS. The CDR3 coding sequence is TGTGCCAGCAGTCCTACGGGGGGGAACACTGAAGCTTTCTTT. It is translated as CASSPTGGNTEAFF.

As for this clone: The junction shows a germline mismatch at one end, possibly a read error. This rearrangement joins TRBV9 to TRBJ2-5; 7 nucleotides line up with TRBD2. The V gene's germline CDR1 is SGDLS and CDR2 YYNGEE. The CDR3 length is 15 residues. CDR3 region: CTSSAYPGGQETQYF. DNA for the CDR3: TGTACCAGCAGCGCGTACCCGGGGGGTCAAGAGACCCAGTACTTC.